These T cell receptor beta chains were read from a single sample in a study of identical twins. TCRdb called the 5' RACE reads again in MiXCR, with one record for every CDR3 protein. The sample includes under 400,000 distinct CDR3 sequences, approximately 9.1% of them seen just once. Sequenced sample: naive T cells sorted from blood. The receptors here all came from a woman aged 45-59 years in good health. The conserved cysteine and the conserved F or W are not part of the CDR3 here.

v_call,cdr3_length,cdr3_aa
TRBV7-9,17,ASSLVGSGIGGAGAEAF
TRBV6-6,14,ASSSTRRGAKNIQY
TRBV20-1,11,SASVQHSYEQY
TRBV13,13,ASSLRASGMGEQY
TRBV6-5,14,ASSYLASPNTDTQY
TRBV7-2,13,ASSANRAFNSPLH
TRBV7-9,13,ASSTPGQINTEAF
TRBV13,15,ASSEQGAGGRYNEQF
TRBV5-1,12,ASSFDFLYNEQF
TRBV10-3,10,AISGTDYGYT
TRBV20-1,10,SAIPGQETQY
TRBV12-3/TRBV12-4,12,AVVLQGKAYEQY
TRBV12-3/TRBV12-4,14,ASSLGAGGPYETQY
TRBV7-2,10,ASSFPRDTQY
TRBV20-1,13,SASRTIRSYNEQF
TRBV15,16,ATSREDPAGGSVHTQY
TRBV5-4,12,ASTEGANTGELF
TRBV10-2,12,ALRVGANTGELF
TRBV6-2/TRBV6-3,11,ASSYSIGSEQF
TRBV6-2/TRBV6-3,12,ASSLVGMNTEAF
TRBV29-1,14,SVRGGAEGNTGELF
TRBV6-6,12,ASGAGQSNNEQF
TRBV20-1,12,SARNRQGHEKLF
TRBV11-3,13,ASSQGRGDYNEQF
TRBV5-4,11,ASSLARGSGYT
TRBV11-3,13,ASSLVSGGYTEAF
TRBV5-1,16,ASSSGLAGGGSYNEQF
TRBV27,12,ASSLGPLLYEQY
TRBV24-1,12,ATSDYGNTGELF